This is a list of T cell receptor beta chains from one sample in a study of PD-L1 blockade in urothelial cancer. The method was immunoSEQ multiplex PCR; TCRdb's version includes in-frame clones alone and lacks a portion of them. Of some 120,000 clones listed, around 86% are singletons. Sequenced here: PBMCs, sampled around atezolizumab (anti-PD-L1) treatment. These receptors originate from a man aged 50 or older with urothelial cancer. Each CDR3 is given with its conserved first and last residue. The order of the fields is V gene, J gene, CDR3 protein.

TRBV19	TRBJ2-1	CASSIRTYQFF
TRBV6-5	TRBJ2-1	CASSTLSGGRNEQFF
TRBV5-5	TRBJ2-3	CASSLITGGRTDTQYF
TRBV2	TRBJ1-4	CASKGGGLVNEKLFF
TRBV9	TRBJ1-1	CASSQAINTEAFF
TRBV28	TRBJ2-4	CASSSVLAGGRNIQYF
TRBV5-1	TRBJ2-1	CASSLRDRAYNEQFF
TRBV2	TRBJ2-3	CASSANRASDTQYF
TRBV25-1	TRBJ2-7	CASKGWWGNEQYF
TRBV28	TRBJ2-3	CASSPPSADTQYF
TRBV5-4	TRBJ2-3	CASSAGTDSTDTQYF
TRBV28	TRBJ2-7	CASRTSGTTYEQYF
TRBV19	TRBJ1-5	CASSMGREGQPQHF
TRBV18	TRBJ1-1	CASSPKPQAGGTEAFF
TRBV29-1	TRBJ2-7	CSVVGVGEQYF
TRBV6-6	TRBJ2-1	CASSRREGLAGGEQFF
TRBV5-1	TRBJ2-5	CASSLNLAGGHETQYF
TRBV9	TRBJ1-1	CASSVKQGATEAFF